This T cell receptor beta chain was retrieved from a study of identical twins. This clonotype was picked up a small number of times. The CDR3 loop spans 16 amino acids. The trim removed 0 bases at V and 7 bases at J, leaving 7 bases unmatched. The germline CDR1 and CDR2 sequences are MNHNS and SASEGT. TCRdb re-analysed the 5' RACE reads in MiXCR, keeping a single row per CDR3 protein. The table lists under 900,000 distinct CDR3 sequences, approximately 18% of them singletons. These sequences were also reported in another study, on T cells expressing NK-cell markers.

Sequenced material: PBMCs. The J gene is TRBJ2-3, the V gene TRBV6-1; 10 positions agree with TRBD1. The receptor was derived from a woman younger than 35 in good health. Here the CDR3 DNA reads TGTGCCAGCAGTGAAGCGATGGACAGGGGGATATATACGCAGTATTTT. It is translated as CASSEAMDRGIYTQYF.